Listed below are T cell receptor beta chains from one sample, sequenced in a study of cytomegalovirus exposure and HLA in healthy donors. Sequencing used immunoSEQ multiplex PCR; TCRdb keeps in-frame clones, though not all of them. Of some 180,000 clones listed, approximately 82% are singletons. Material: PBMCs. The receptors originated from a girl aged 2 to 9 in good health and CMV-seropositive. The CDR3 runs from the conserved cysteine through the conserved F or W. D genes are given only for firm matches. The listing skips clone size in some rows; elsewhere it reads once, few, many or a size class.

CDR3aa,CDR3nt,v_gene,d_gene,j_gene,abundance
CASSLASGGRTEAFF,TGTGCCAGCAGCTTAGCATCAGGGGGCCGCACTGAAGCTTTCTTT,TRBV11-2,TRBD1,TRBJ1-1,-
CASSLFGQSNTEAFF,TGCGCCAGCAGCTTGTTTGGGCAGTCGAACACTGAAGCTTTCTTT,TRBV5-1,-,TRBJ1-1,few
CASSTPSSGPTYEQYF,TGTGCCAGCAGTACCCCCTCTAGCGGTCCTACCTACGAGCAGTACTTC,TRBV6-6,TRBD2,TRBJ2-7,-
CASSIQGRGRLLNYGYTF,TGTGCCAGTAGTATACAGGGGAGAGGGAGACTCCTTAACTATGGCTACACCTTC,TRBV19,-,TRBJ1-2,-
CSATDRGEQYF,TGCAGTGCGACGGACAGGGGCGAGCAGTACTTC,TRBV20-1,TRBD1,TRBJ2-7,once
CASSYSGGRGNTIYF,TGTGCCAGCAGTTACTCGGGGGGGCGCGGAAACACCATATATTTT,TRBV6-5,-,TRBJ1-3,-
CASSIGGSQETQYF,TGTGCCAGTAGTATAGGTGGCAGCCAAGAGACCCAGTACTTC,TRBV19,-,TRBJ2-5,-
CASSLKWQAEQYF,TGTGCCAGCAGCTTAAAATGGCAGGCCGAGCAGTACTTC,TRBV7-3,-,TRBJ2-7,-
CASSEDMNTEAFF,TGTGCCAGCAGTGAAGACATGAACACTGAAGCTTTCTTT,TRBV2,-,TRBJ1-1,few
CASSETGTDTQYF,TGTGCTAGCAGCGAAACAGGGACAGATACGCAGTATTTT,TRBV7-7,-,TRBJ2-3,-
CASSDEAGDYEQFF,TGTGCCAGCAGTGACGAAGCGGGAGACTATGAGCAGTTCTTC,TRBV25-1,TRBD2,TRBJ2-1,-
CASSESGGNEQFF,TGTGCCAGCAGTGAATCAGGGGGCAATGAGCAGTTCTTC,TRBV2,TRBD1,TRBJ2-1,-
CASSLESGGAADTQYF,TGCGCCAGCAGCTTGGAAAGCGGGGGGGCCGCAGATACGCAGTATTTT,TRBV5-1,TRBD2,TRBJ2-3,-
CASSRKGQHREQFF,TGTGCCAGCAGCCGGAAGGGACAGCACAGGGAGCAGTTCTTC,TRBV7-9,TRBD1,TRBJ2-1,once
CASKEAGPNYNEQFF,TGTGCCAGCAAGGAAGCGGGTCCCAACTACAATGAGCAGTTCTTC,TRBV5-4,-,TRBJ2-1,-
CASSLGGTDTDTQYF,TGTGCCAGCAGCTTAGGCGGGACAGATACAGATACGCAGTATTTT,TRBV11-3,-,TRBJ2-3,-
CASSFSGRQTYGYTF,TGTGCCAGCAGTTTTAGTGGTAGACAGACTTATGGCTACACCTTC,TRBV27,-,TRBJ1-2,-
CASSLVTGVNEAFF,TGTGCCAGCAGCTTGGTTACAGGGGTGAATGAAGCTTTCTTT,TRBV5-6,TRBD1,TRBJ1-1,-
CASSETLQGFSGYTF,TGTGCCAGCAGCGAGACACTACAGGGTTTCTCTGGCTACACCTTC,TRBV9,-,TRBJ1-2,-
CASSSRRGRGQYF,TGTGCCAGCAGCAGCCGTCGGGGTCGGGGGCAGTACTTC,TRBV7-2,-,TRBJ2-7,-
CASSSTGQPKRYF,TGTGCCAGCAGTTCAACTGGACAGCCTAAGCGATACTTC,TRBV2,-,TRBJ2-4,once
CASSPLGGISTDTQYF,TGTGCCAGCAGCCCCCTAGGGGGAATTAGCACAGATACGCAGTATTTT,TRBV7-3,-,TRBJ2-3,-
CASSRGRDSYNEQFF,TGTGCCAGCAGCCGTGGACGGGACTCCTACAATGAGCAGTTCTTC,TRBV7-2,-,TRBJ2-1,-
CATATSGGDTQYF,TGTGCCACGGCGACTAGCGGGGGCGATACGCAGTATTTT,TRBV15,TRBD2,TRBJ2-3,-
CASSIGDRGFDEQFF,TGTGCCAGTAGTATTGGGGACAGGGGTTTCGATGAGCAGTTCTTC,TRBV19,TRBD1,TRBJ2-1,-
CSAWRSDTQYF,TGCAGTGCCTGGAGATCAGATACGCAGTATTTT,TRBV20-1,-,TRBJ2-3,-
CASSLDRGHSGYTF,TGTGCCAGCAGCCTGGACAGGGGGCATTCTGGCTACACCTTC,TRBV11-2,TRBD1,TRBJ1-2,-
CASSGIGGANTEAFF,TGTGCCAGCAGTGGAATAGGGGGCGCGAACACTGAAGCTTTCTTT,TRBV2,TRBD1,TRBJ1-1,-
CASSGGPGYNEQFF,TGCGCCAGCAGTGGAGGGCCGGGATACAATGAGCAGTTCTTC,TRBV10-2,-,TRBJ2-1,-
CASSPQGLAGVRQFF,TGTGCCAGCAGCCCACAGGGACTAGCGGGAGTTCGGCAGTTCTTC,TRBV11-3,TRBD2,TRBJ2-1,-
CAASGPGGVNGELFF,TGTGCCGCTTCGGGTCCAGGGGGCGTTAACGGGGAGCTGTTTTTT,TRBV10-3,TRBD1,TRBJ2-2,-
CASSSPDRYEQYF,TGCGCCAGCAGCTCCCCGGACAGATACGAGCAGTACTTC,TRBV5-1,-,TRBJ2-7,few
CASRLLAGASSGANVLTF,TGTGCCAGTAGGCTTCTGGCAGGGGCAAGCTCTGGGGCCAACGTCCTGACTTTC,TRBV19,-,TRBJ2-6,-
CASGLVPGGGSYNEQFF,TGTGCTAGTGGTTTGGTACCGGGCGGAGGGTCCTACAATGAGCAGTTCTTC,TRBV12-5,-,TRBJ2-1,-
CAWSVPQMNTEAFF,TGTGCCTGGAGTGTACCCCAGATGAACACTGAAGCTTTCTTT,TRBV30,-,TRBJ1-1,-
CASSQEQGAYNYGYTF,TGTGCCAGCAGCCAAGAACAGGGGGCATATAACTATGGCTACACCTTC,TRBV4-2,TRBD1,TRBJ1-2,-
CASSPYRGRGTDTQYF,TGTGCCAGTAGCCCGTACAGGGGGCGCGGCACAGATACGCAGTATTTT,TRBV19,TRBD1,TRBJ2-3,-
CASSQRAGYPFSYEQYF,TGTGCCAGCAGTCAACGTGCGGGATACCCCTTCTCCTACGAGCAGTACTTC,TRBV14,-,TRBJ2-7,-
CASSHRGTVYGYTF,TGTGCCAGCAGCCACCGTGGGACAGTCTATGGCTACACCTTC,TRBV14,TRBD1,TRBJ1-2,-
CASRRQGINQPQHF,TGTGCCAGTAGGAGACAGGGAATCAATCAGCCCCAGCATTTT,TRBV19,TRBD1,TRBJ1-5,-
CASKVTGQGNTIYF,TGTGCCAGCAAGGTAACAGGGCAAGGAAACACCATATATTTT,TRBV5-6,-,TRBJ1-3,-
CASRGQGYGYTF,TGTGCCAGCCGGGGACAGGGGTATGGCTACACCTTC,TRBV27,TRBD1,TRBJ1-2,-